This TCR beta chain was observed in a study of T cells in narcolepsy. Study-level background: Donors had narcolepsy type 1 or type 2, or were healthy controls. Whole-study results and caveats: In some patient and control memory CD4+ samples, autoreactive clones were absent. HCRT-specific and TRIB2-specific autoreactive clonotypes appeared among same-patient CSF and blood CD4+ clonotypes. Healthy controls reportedly lacked the autoreactive clonotypes serially found in patients' blood.

Germline loops: CDR1 GTSNPN, CDR2 SVGIG (reference sequence). This CDR3 contains 11 residues. V dropped 0 bases and J dropped 13 bases, with 12 bases sitting between them. About this clone itself: Antigen unknown.

The protocol was immunoSEQ multiplex PCR, while the TCRdb copy is restricted to in-frame clones and leaves out a portion. Of approximately 26,000 clones in the sample, over 65% were seen once. The V gene is TRBV30, the J gene TRBJ1-2; D uncertain. This TCR derives from a human donor in good health. Sequenced: memory (CD45RA-) CD4+ T cells from blood. In DNA form, the CDR3 reads TGTGCCTGGAGTGTAAGAGGCAGGCGCACCTTC. Translated, it gives CAWSVRGRRTF.